This T cell receptor (beta chain) was retrieved from a study of T cells in Graves' hyperthyroidism and ophthalmopathy. The study's findings and limits: Within blood appeared most thyroid clonotypes that had expanded above 0.001. Ophthalmopathy and stable hyperthyroidism were told apart by a 13 V-J model. The model's output predicted ophthalmopathy at a median of around 7 months prior to onset.

Newly diagnosed hyperthyroidism, duration under 2 months, in patients aged 18 to 65. Germline assignment: CDR1 SNHLY and CDR2 FYNNEI. The CDR3 is 15 amino acids. V lost 6 bases to trimming and J lost 9 bases, with 23 bases between them. This clonotype was detected many times. Its target is not known. From RNA transcripts, TCR beta CDR3 regions were amplified. During a first-round RT-PCR of the TCR CDR3, the HTBI primer set was used. TCRdb re-called the multiplex PCR reads through MiXCR, storing one row per CDR3 protein. Of 350,000 to 400,000 distinct CDR3 sequences listed, 15% are singletons. The receptor was derived from a woman in her thirties with Graves' hyperthyroidism. The chain combines TRBV2 with TRBJ2-5; D tentatively reads TRBD1 or TRBD2 (5 bases each). The sequencing input was blood. This CDR3 reads CASRDSGRQSAAQYF. CDR3 bases: TGTGCCAGCAGGGATTCGGGACGTCAAAGTGCGGCCCAGTACTTC.